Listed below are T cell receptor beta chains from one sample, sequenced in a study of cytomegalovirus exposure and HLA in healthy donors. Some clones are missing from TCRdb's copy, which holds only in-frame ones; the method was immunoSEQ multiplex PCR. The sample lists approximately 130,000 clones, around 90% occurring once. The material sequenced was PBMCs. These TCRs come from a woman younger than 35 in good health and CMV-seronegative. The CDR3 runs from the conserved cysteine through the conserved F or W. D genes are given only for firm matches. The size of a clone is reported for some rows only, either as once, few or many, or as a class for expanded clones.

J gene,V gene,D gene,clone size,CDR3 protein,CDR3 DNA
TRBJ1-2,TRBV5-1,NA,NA,CASSPGGAMIYGYTF,TGCGCCAGCAGCCCTGGGGGCGCGATGATATATGGCTACACCTTC
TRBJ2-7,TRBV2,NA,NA,CASGTSRGGYASYEQYF,TGTGCCAGCGGGACGTCTAGGGGGGGATATGCCTCCTACGAGCAGTACTTC
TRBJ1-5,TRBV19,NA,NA,CASSIQGGSNQPQHF,TGTGCCAGTAGTATTCAGGGTGGGAGCAATCAGCCCCAGCATTTT
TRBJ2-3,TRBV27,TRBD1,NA,CASSLRGGDRWSSTDTQYF,TGTGCCAGCAGTTTAAGGGGCGGGGACAGGTGGAGTAGCACAGATACGCAGTATTTT
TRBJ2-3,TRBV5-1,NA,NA,CASMGLPTDTQYF,TGCGCCAGCATGGGCCTTCCTACAGATACGCAGTATTTT
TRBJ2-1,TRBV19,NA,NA,CASSTRRSGPQDNEQFF,TGTGCCAGTAGTACCCGCAGAAGCGGGCCCCAAGACAATGAGCAGTTCTTC
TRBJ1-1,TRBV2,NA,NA,CASTSRFSGAEAFF,TGTGCCAGCACTTCTAGGTTTTCGGGGGCTGAAGCTTTCTTT
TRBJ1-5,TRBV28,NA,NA,CASSLFQGNQPQHF,TGTGCCAGCAGTTTATTCCAGGGGAATCAGCCCCAGCATTTT
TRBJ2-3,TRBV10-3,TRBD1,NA,CAISERTGLDTQYF,TGTGCCATCAGTGAGCGGACAGGATTGGATACGCAGTATTTT
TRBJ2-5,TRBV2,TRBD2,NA,CASRRLAGAQETQYF,TGTGCCAGCAGAAGACTAGCGGGGGCCCAAGAGACCCAGTACTTC
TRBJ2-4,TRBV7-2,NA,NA,CASSLGTVGNIQYF,TGTGCCAGCAGCTTAGGGACAGTAGGAAACATTCAGTACTTC
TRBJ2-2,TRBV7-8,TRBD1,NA,CASSSGDRGGAGELFF,TGTGCCAGCAGCTCAGGGGACAGGGGTGGTGCCGGGGAGCTGTTTTTT
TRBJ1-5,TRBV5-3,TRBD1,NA,CARSSSYDRGNQPQHF,TGTGCCAGAAGCTCTAGTTATGACAGGGGCAATCAGCCCCAGCATTTT
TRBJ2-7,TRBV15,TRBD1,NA,CATSRVGTVSYEQYF,TGTGCCACCAGCAGAGTAGGGACAGTCTCCTACGAGCAGTACTTC
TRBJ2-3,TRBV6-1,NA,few,CASSEEQGGWSAQYF,TGTGCCAGCAGTGAGGAACAGGGAGGGTGGTCGGCGCAGTATTTT
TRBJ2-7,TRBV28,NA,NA,CASSLRVGGGAEQYF,TGTGCCAGCAGTTTGAGGGTCGGAGGCGGGGCCGAGCAGTACTTC
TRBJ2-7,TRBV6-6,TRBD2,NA,CASSYSIVGGGYEQYF,TGTGCCAGCAGTTACTCGATAGTGGGCGGGGGGTACGAGCAGTACTTC
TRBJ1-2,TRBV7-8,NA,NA,CASSSGVNYGYTF,TGTGCCAGCAGCTCCGGGGTTAACTATGGCTACACCTTC
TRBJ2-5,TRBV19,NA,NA,CASSTTLGTGETQYF,TGTGCCAGTAGTACGACGCTAGGAACGGGGGAGACCCAGTACTTC
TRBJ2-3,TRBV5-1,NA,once,CASSLAFSTDTQYF,TGCGCCAGCAGCTTGGCGTTTAGCACAGATACGCAGTATTTT
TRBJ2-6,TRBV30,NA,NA,CAWNTASGANVLTF,TGTGCCTGGAACACCGCCTCTGGGGCCAACGTCCTGACTTTC
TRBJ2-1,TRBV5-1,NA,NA,CASSFSGSPYNEQFF,TGCGCCAGCAGCTTTTCCGGGTCCCCCTACAATGAGCAGTTCTTC
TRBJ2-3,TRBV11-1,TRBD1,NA,CASSLTTGDTDTQYF,TGTGCCAGCAGCTTAACTACAGGGGACACAGATACGCAGTATTTT
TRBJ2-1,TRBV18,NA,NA,CASSPGIGGANEQFF,TGTGCCAGCTCACCTGGTATAGGGGGAGCTAATGAGCAGTTCTTC
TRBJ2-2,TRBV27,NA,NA,CASAGSMTGELFF,TGTGCCAGCGCAGGGTCCATGACCGGGGAGCTGTTTTTT
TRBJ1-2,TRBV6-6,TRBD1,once,CACLQPGQAVGYTF,TGTGCCTGCCTACAACCGGGACAGGCGGTTGGCTACACCTTC
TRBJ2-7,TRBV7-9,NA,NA,CASSPHQGLVYEQYF,TGTGCCAGCAGCCCCCATCAGGGGCTAGTCTACGAGCAGTACTTC
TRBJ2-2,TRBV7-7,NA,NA,CASSPGAGELFF,TGTGCTAGCAGCCCAGGGGCCGGGGAGCTGTTTTTT
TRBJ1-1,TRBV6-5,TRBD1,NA,CASSYDRDTEAFF,TGTGCCAGCAGTTACGACAGGGACACTGAAGCTTTCTTT
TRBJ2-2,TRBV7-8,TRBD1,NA,CASSSYRGVGTGELFF,TGTGCCAGCAGCTCCTACAGGGGAGTGGGGACCGGGGAGCTGTTTTTT
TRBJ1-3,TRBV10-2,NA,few,CASSELGNTIYF,TGCGCCAGCAGTGAGTTAGGAAACACCATATATTTT
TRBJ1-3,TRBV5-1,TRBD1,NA,CASSLEPGQGAGNTIYF,TGCGCCAGCAGCCTGGAACCGGGACAGGGGGCTGGAAACACCATATATTTT
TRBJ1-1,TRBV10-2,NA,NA,CASSESRGGSEAFF,TGCGCCAGCAGTGAGAGTAGGGGGGGCTCTGAAGCTTTCTTT
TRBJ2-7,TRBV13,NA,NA,CASSSGGEQYF,TGTGCCAGCAGCTCCGGGGGCGAGCAGTACTTC
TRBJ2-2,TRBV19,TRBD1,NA,CASTVGQGNTGELFF,TGTGCCAGTACAGTAGGACAGGGGAACACCGGGGAGCTGTTTTTT
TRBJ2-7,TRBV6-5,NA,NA,CASSYRRAGTYEQYF,TGTGCCAGCAGTTACCGCCGGGCGGGAACCTACGAGCAGTACTTC
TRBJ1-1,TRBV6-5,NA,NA,CASSYSPGGTEAFF,TGTGCCAGCAGTTACTCCCCCGGGGGCACTGAAGCTTTCTTT
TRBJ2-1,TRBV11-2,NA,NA,CASSLDRGALHNEQFF,TGTGCCAGCAGCTTAGATCGGGGGGCCCTGCACAATGAGCAGTTCTTC
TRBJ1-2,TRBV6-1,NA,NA,CASSETLGRGYGYTF,TGTGCCAGCAGTGAAACTTTAGGCAGGGGCTATGGCTACACCTTC
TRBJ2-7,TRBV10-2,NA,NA,CASSDWAGGREQYF,TGCGCCAGCAGTGATTGGGCAGGGGGGAGGGAGCAGTACTTC
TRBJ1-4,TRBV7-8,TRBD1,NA,CASSLALTGRGEKLFF,TGTGCCAGCAGCTTAGCCTTGACAGGGCGGGGTGAAAAACTGTTTTTT
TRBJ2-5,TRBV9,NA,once,CASSPRGEGETQYF,TGTGCCAGCAGTCCCAGGGGCGAAGGGGAGACCCAGTACTTC
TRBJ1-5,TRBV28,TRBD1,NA,CASRSDRGYSNQPQHF,TGTGCCAGCAGATCGGACAGGGGCTATAGCAATCAGCCCCAGCATTTT
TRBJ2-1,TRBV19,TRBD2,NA,CASGESPYGREGHDEQFF,TGTGCCAGTGGAGAGAGTCCATATGGGCGGGAGGGCCACGATGAGCAGTTCTTC
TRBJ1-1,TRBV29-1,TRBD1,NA,CSGDRGNEAFF,TGCAGCGGGGACAGGGGGAATGAAGCTTTCTTT
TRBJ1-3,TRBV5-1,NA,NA,CASSGGLEGNTIYF,TGCGCCAGCAGCGGAGGACTAGAAGGAAACACCATATATTTT
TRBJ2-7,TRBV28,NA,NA,CASRLYSYEQYF,TGTGCCAGCAGGCTCTACTCCTACGAGCAGTACTTC
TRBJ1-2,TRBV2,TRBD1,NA,CASRTGPTHYGYTF,TGTGCCAGCCGGACAGGACCAACGCACTATGGCTACACCTTC
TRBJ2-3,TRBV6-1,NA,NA,CASSSGEDGADTQYF,TGTGCCAGCAGTTCGGGGGAGGATGGGGCAGATACGCAGTATTTT
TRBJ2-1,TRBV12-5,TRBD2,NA,CASGLGYGLAGDSRGDEQFF,TGTGCTAGTGGTTTGGGTTACGGACTAGCGGGGGACTCCCGGGGTGATGAGCAGTTCTTC
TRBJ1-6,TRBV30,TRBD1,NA,CAWSTGQGSSPLHF,TGTGCCTGGAGCACCGGACAGGGGAGTTCACCCCTCCACTTT
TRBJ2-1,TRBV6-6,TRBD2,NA,CASSYSGGYNEQFF,TGTGCCAGCAGTTACAGCGGGGGCTACAATGAGCAGTTCTTC
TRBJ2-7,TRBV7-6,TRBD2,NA,CASSLNGQRGSYEQYF,TGTGCCAGCAGCTTAAATGGCCAGCGGGGCTCCTACGAGCAGTACTTC
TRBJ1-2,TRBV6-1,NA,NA,CASSEGWGGTPKSYGYTF,TGTGCCAGCAGTGAAGGGTGGGGCGGGACTCCCAAAAGTTATGGCTACACCTTC